This T cell receptor beta chain was sequenced in a study of cytomegalovirus exposure and HLA in healthy donors (dated by TCRdb to between 2016 and 2019). About the full investigation: In an earlier analysis of fewer than 750 of the donors, 276 Gb of sequence data and about 110 million unique TCR beta sequences from 150 million to 200 million T cells were reported. Typing coverage differed by locus: A, B, C, DRB1 and DQB1 were typed in roughly 620-630 donors, DQA1 in approximately 520, DPA1 in 600 to 610, and DPB1 in just under 480. A later analysis re-analyzed previously published TCR beta repertoires from 500 to 700 donors and added high-resolution HLA genotyping to study TCR occurrence patterns. A later genetic analysis used genome-wide SNP genotypes for about three fifths of the 666 donors, treating that subset as a discovery cohort. Every repertoire in the discovery cohort had been generated on one and the same sequencing platform. In an earlier analysis of roughly 600 of the donors, high-throughput TCR beta sequencing was used to judge whether each TCR beta V gene segment behaved as functional or pseudogenic. Donor age, sex, ethnicity and CMV serostatus were compiled together with the repertoire data. Across some 400 genotyped donors of the cohort, an average of approximately 240,000 unique TCR beta nucleotide sequences per donor were sequenced, and roughly 20% of those sequences were non-productive. Roughly 300 gigabases of sequencing data and around 80 million unique TCR sequences made up an early release that covered approximately 650 HLA-typed donors. Class I and class II HLA loci were covered by the typing at four-digit resolution. Of the roughly 400 genotyped donors, 81% were placed in the genetic ancestry cluster associated with self-reported Caucasian donors. Besides the first cohort of around 670 subjects, a separate validation cohort made up of 120 different subjects was used. The study aimed to test whether signatures of past pathogen exposure could be identified by cataloging public T cell receptors. High-throughput TCR immunosequencing, statistical association of individual TCRs with disease status, and machine learning were combined to predict cytomegalovirus infection status. About five DR-DQ haplotypes were treated as single units for association and clustering because of strong linkage in the cohort. Using immunosequencing, the study profiled T cell repertoires from about 620 subjects and related those repertoires to cytomegalovirus serostatus. In the later analysis, no new phenotypic data were used to find candidate immune exposures; instead, reliance was placed on TCR beta sequences and their occurrence across donors.

The CDR3 spans 13 residues, from the cysteine through the phenylalanine. The entry retains the CDR3 DNA only, 39 bases that are in frame from base 1. V lost 6 bases and J lost 8 bases; the stretch between them is 16 bases long. As encoded in the germline V gene, CDR1 is SNHLY while CDR2 is FYNNEI. The cohort comprised hundreds of healthy bone marrow donors. At the time of sampling, all cohort members were nominally healthy, though unrecorded immune exposures were likely present. The donor tested CMV seronegative, placing the donor among the 350 or so seronegative members of the cohort. Each donor provided a peripheral blood sample, and peripheral blood mononuclear cells were used for TCR beta sequencing. Genomic DNA was extracted from the blood cell samples with the Qiagen DNeasy Blood Extraction Kit. Summary of the overall study and its limitations: For the cohort, immune exposure information was limited to CMV serostatus. Several of the top co-occurrence clusters appeared to be linked to parvovirus B19, influenza, CMV and Epstein-Barr virus, according to a later analysis. Because HLA typing was unavailable for some donors at each locus, only the typed subset was used in association tests. In a later genetic analysis, a missense DCLRE1C variant was associated with V-gene and J-gene trimming of TCR beta chains, and the association was replicated in an independent cohort. Some IMGT-functional V segments, including TRBV6-2 and TRBV6-3, could not be distinguished by the 87-base-pair reads and were therefore excluded. The authors suggested that the approach could potentially be generalized to other disease states and immunological phenotypes. The study gave a list of 150 to 200 TCR beta chains associated with cytomegalovirus. When HLA alleles, especially DR and DQ, strongly co-occurred, attributing TCR associations to individual alleles was difficult. Roughly uniform sequencing depth across donors was assumed in presence/absence analyses, although this assumption may not hold. In a later analysis, HLA-associated TCR beta chains were found to be more clonally expanded and to have lower generation probabilities than equally common non-associated chains. Across donors, most TCR sequences were observed very rarely, whereas some public TCRs were present in many individuals. A group of highly shared sequence variants was considered likely to be a technical artifact of the sequencing pipeline. According to a later analysis, most CMV-associated TCR beta chains appeared to be HLA-restricted, and the HLA associations seemed to be driven largely by CMV exposure. A later analysis found that TCR association rates varied across HLA loci, with DRB1 alleles showing the most associated TCRs and HLA-C alleles the fewest. Linkage disequilibrium might explain the correlated functional status among segregating V segments, but an unknown experimental factor could not be excluded. The cohort was sequenced for TCR beta chains only, and without alpha or paired-chain data the features that could be detected were limited. The classifier was reported to diagnose cytomegalovirus status with high specificity and sensitivity in both the original cohort and the validation cohort. The earlier analysis of some 540 of the donors excluded 15 to 20 rarely observed V segments, including chromosome 9 orphons, because counts were too low. A further reported finding was that TCR beta sequences accurately predicted the HLA-A and HLA-B alleles for most subjects in the first cohort. A later analysis associated about 18,000 TCR beta sequences with specific HLA alleles at a false discovery rate of 0.05. A later genetic analysis reported fewer N-insertions in productive TCRs among donors in an Asian-associated ancestry cluster than the roughly 700-donor mean. An earlier analysis of approximately 540 of the donors showed that most TCR beta V segments appeared in productive rearrangements either about 87% or about 30% of the time, which broadly matched IMGT annotations. A few of the identified cytomegalovirus-associated TCR beta chains were confirmed in vitro to be specific for cytomegalovirus antigens.

In regard to this clone: This receptor's antigen is unknown. No per-base quality is available; no much larger clone lies one base away.

The method was the immunoSEQ multiplex PCR assay. The multiplex PCR relied on a mix of 60 forward primers for TCR Vbeta segments and 13 reverse primers for TCR Jbeta segments. The CDR3 region of rearranged TCR beta genes was amplified from genomic DNA by a multiplex PCR assay. Amplified TCR beta libraries were sequenced as 87-base-pair reads on the Illumina HiSeq System. Under the source paper's analysis protocol: A later analysis tallied around 80 million unique TCR beta chains across the roughly 610 repertoires, and some 10 million of those chains were shared by two or more donors. Raw reads were error-corrected and collapsed into unique sequences with a nearest-neighbor algorithm that merged closely related sequences to remove PCR and sequencing errors. To assign V, D and J gene segments, CDR3 sequences were aligned to IMGT reference sequences. For a sequence to be retained, a match of at least six nucleotides was required to both a V gene segment and a J gene segment. Rearrangements were called productive when the CDR3 lacked stop codons and stayed in frame with V and J; all others were non-productive. CDR3 was defined according to IMGT convention as the region running from the second conserved V-encoded cysteine to the conserved J-encoded phenylalanine. The earlier analysis of fewer than 750 of the donors excluded sequences that lacked an unambiguous match to a single V gene segment. An earlier analysis of fewer than 750 of the donors called V segments functional above 56.7% productive rearrangements and segregating when the between-donor standard deviation exceeded 5%. A statistical classification framework was developed to diagnose cytomegalovirus status using the catalog of TCR beta chain sequences. V and J gene assignment, in a later analysis, came from comparing TCR nucleotide sequences with IMGT/GENE-DB human TR gene sequences. Using the TCRdist pipeline, a later analysis assigned CDR3 sequences along with most-parsimonious VDJ recombination scenarios. In a later analysis, every TCR beta chain was defined by the combination of its CDR3 amino acid sequence and its V-gene family, and reads without a unique V-gene family were dropped. In a later analysis, approximately 640 highly shared, low-generation-probability nucleotide sequences were removed to address suspected cross-contamination and a sequencing artifact. A later analysis calculated a clonal expansion index for each public chain from normalized within-repertoire ranks of inferred template counts. Generation probabilities in a later analysis came from a VDJ recombination model fitted to out-of-frame rearrangements, and those results were checked against IGoR. Hypergeometric tests were used in a later analysis to score TCR-TCR, TCR-HLA and TCR-CMV co-occurrence, with a repertoire-size bias correction applied to the TCR pairs. A later analysis estimated false discovery rates by permuting HLA or CMV assignments 20 times. In a later analysis, co-occurring TCRs were grouped using DBSCAN, and TCRdist sequence similarity was added for clustering within HLA-allele-positive subsets. Repertoires with fewer than 30,000 or more than 120,000 public chains were left out of co-occurrence clustering, as were five repertoires with anomalous nucleotide sharing. TCRdb carries this immuneACCESS record with in-frame sequences only. Its versions omit some clonotypes, under half of them owing to an unresolved V gene in the studies checked, with the rest unexplained. That table supplies the V and J calls and clone size; D and trimming were determined from the DNA. The sample yields about 160,000 clones; less than 90% were counted once. The top ten constitute more than 1.5% of the sample.

This receptor was identified in a young man in good health and CMV-seronegative. Recombination connected TRBV2 to TRBJ1-2, with TRBD1 perhaps the D gene, on 5 matching bases. The sample consisted of PBMCs. The CDR3: CASRGYEGAGYTF. The nucleotides are TGTGCCAGCAGGGGTTATGAAGGGGCCGGCTACACCTTC.